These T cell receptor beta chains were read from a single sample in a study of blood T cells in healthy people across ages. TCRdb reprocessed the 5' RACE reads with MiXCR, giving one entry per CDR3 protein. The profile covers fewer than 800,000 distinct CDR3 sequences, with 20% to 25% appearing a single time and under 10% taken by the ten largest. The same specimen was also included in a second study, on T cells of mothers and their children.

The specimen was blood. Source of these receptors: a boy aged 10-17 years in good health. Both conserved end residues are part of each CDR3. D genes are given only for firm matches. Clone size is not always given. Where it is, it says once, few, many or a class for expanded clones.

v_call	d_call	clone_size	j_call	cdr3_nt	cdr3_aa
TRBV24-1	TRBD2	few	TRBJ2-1	TGTGCCACCAGTGATTTCGGGAGGAGTGAGCAGTTCTTC	CATSDFGRSEQFF
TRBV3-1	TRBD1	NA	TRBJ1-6	TGTGCCAGCAGCCAAGTCCGAGGGGGCTTCTCACCCCTCCACTTT	CASSQVRGGFSPLHF
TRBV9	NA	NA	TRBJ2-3	TGTACCAGCAGCGTAGCCCAGTCCACAGATACGCAGTATTTT	CTSSVAQSTDTQYF
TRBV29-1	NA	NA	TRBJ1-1	TGCAGTTTTATTCCAGGGAACACTGAAGCTTTCTTT	CSFIPGNTEAFF
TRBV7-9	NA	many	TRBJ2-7	TGTGCCAGCAGCGAAAGGGCATCCTACGAGCAGTACTTC	CASSERASYEQYF
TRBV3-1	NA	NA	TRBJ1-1	TGTGCCAGCAGCCGACGGGGGGGGAACACTGAAGCTTTCTTT	CASSRRGGNTEAFF
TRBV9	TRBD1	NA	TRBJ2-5	TGTGCCAGCAGCTCATCCCCCACAGGGGGGAAAGAGACCCAGTACTTC	CASSSSPTGGKETQYF
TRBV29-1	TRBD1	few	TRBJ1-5	TGCAGCACCAGGACAGGGGAAAATCAGCCCCAGCATTTT	CSTRTGENQPQHF
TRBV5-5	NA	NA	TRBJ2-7	TGTGCCAGCAGCTTGAACTTCGAGCAGTACTTC	CASSLNFEQYF
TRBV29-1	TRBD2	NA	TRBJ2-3	TGCAGCGTTACCCCCTCCAGCGGGGGGATCACAGATACGCAGTATTTT	CSVTPSSGGITDTQYF
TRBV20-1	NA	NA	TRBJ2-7	TGCAGTGCTAGAATACTAGGGGATGGGGAGCAGTACTTC	CSARILGDGEQYF
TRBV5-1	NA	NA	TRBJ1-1	TGCGCCAGCAGCCCCGGGTCGATGAACACTGAAGCTTTCTTT	CASSPGSMNTEAFF
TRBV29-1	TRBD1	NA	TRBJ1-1	TGCAGCGTTCAGAGGGGGCCAATAAACACTGAAGCTTTCTTT	CSVQRGPINTEAFF